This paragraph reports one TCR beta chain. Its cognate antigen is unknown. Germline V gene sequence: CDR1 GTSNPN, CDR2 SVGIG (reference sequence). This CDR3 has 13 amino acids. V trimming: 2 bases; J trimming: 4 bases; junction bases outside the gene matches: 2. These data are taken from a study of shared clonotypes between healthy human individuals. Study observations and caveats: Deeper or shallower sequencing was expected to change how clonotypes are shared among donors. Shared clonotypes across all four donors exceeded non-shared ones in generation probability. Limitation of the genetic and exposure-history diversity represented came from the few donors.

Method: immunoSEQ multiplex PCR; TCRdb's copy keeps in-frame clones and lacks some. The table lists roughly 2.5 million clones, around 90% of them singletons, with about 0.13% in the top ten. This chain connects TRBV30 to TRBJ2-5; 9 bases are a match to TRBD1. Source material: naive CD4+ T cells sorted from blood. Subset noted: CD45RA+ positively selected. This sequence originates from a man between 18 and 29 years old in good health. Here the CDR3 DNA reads TGTGCCTGGAGTCGGACAGGGGCAGAGACCCAGTACTTC. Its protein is CAWSRTGAETQYF.